A selection of T cell receptor beta chains follows, all from one sample in a study of blood T cell repertoires in COVID-19. Repertoires were generated with immunoSEQ multiplex PCR, while TCRdb's copy carries only in-frame clones and drops some. The profile shows 200,000 to 250,000 clones, 70% to 90% of them singletons. Sequencing was carried out using peripheral blood. Every receptor here comes from a man aged 35-49 years with acute or convalescent COVID-19. CDR3s leave out the opening cysteine and the closing phenylalanine or tryptophan. Fields, in order: J gene, clone size, V gene, D gene, CDR3 protein. The D gene is left open where the match is weak. Size tells how often a clone was seen (once, few, many) or the class of an expanded clone, and some rows leave it out.

j_call: TRBJ2-7
clone_size: -
v_call: TRBV5-1
d_call: TRBD2
cdr3_aa: ASRPGTSGGKPSYEQY

j_call: TRBJ1-3
clone_size: -
v_call: TRBV18
d_call: -
cdr3_aa: ASSPPSQSGNTIY

j_call: TRBJ1-5
clone_size: -
v_call: TRBV6-5
d_call: -
cdr3_aa: ASSQTPAGGQPQH

j_call: TRBJ1-1
clone_size: -
v_call: TRBV2
d_call: -
cdr3_aa: ASSEDRLPGPGAF

j_call: TRBJ2-7
clone_size: -
v_call: TRBV5-6
d_call: -
cdr3_aa: ASSQGGYEQY

j_call: TRBJ1-6
clone_size: -
v_call: TRBV19
d_call: -
cdr3_aa: ASSFDSRVAPLH

j_call: TRBJ1-4
clone_size: -
v_call: TRBV5-1
d_call: TRBD1
cdr3_aa: ASSLGDRVDEKLF

j_call: TRBJ1-2
clone_size: -
v_call: TRBV5-1
d_call: -
cdr3_aa: ASSPIQGGGYT

j_call: TRBJ1-6
clone_size: -
v_call: TRBV5-4
d_call: TRBD1
cdr3_aa: ASSSTGVHNSPLH

j_call: TRBJ1-2
clone_size: -
v_call: TRBV5-6
d_call: TRBD1
cdr3_aa: ASSSDRSYGYT

j_call: TRBJ1-1
clone_size: -
v_call: TRBV7-2
d_call: TRBD1
cdr3_aa: ASSLNRGAGSVNTEAF

j_call: TRBJ2-7
clone_size: -
v_call: TRBV20-1
d_call: -
cdr3_aa: SASAHGGISEQY

j_call: TRBJ1-3
clone_size: -
v_call: TRBV6-5
d_call: -
cdr3_aa: ASSYEGSGNTIY

j_call: TRBJ2-1
clone_size: once
v_call: TRBV5-4
d_call: TRBD1
cdr3_aa: ASSRTGGDNEQF

j_call: TRBJ1-2
clone_size: -
v_call: TRBV28
d_call: -
cdr3_aa: ASSLGSASYGYT

j_call: TRBJ1-4
clone_size: -
v_call: TRBV7-2
d_call: -
cdr3_aa: ASSLRGWENEKLF

j_call: TRBJ2-3
clone_size: -
v_call: TRBV5-4
d_call: TRBD2
cdr3_aa: ASSLGLAGGTDTQY

j_call: TRBJ1-3
clone_size: -
v_call: TRBV5-5
d_call: -
cdr3_aa: ASSQGWGHSGNTIY

j_call: TRBJ1-1
clone_size: -
v_call: TRBV3-1/TRBV3-2
d_call: -
cdr3_aa: ASSRWPNTEAF

j_call: TRBJ1-4
clone_size: -
v_call: TRBV5-5
d_call: -
cdr3_aa: ASSSPGTRSEKLF

j_call: TRBJ1-6
clone_size: -
v_call: TRBV3-1/TRBV3-2
d_call: TRBD1
cdr3_aa: ASSQQGVRSPLH

j_call: TRBJ1-4
clone_size: -
v_call: TRBV12-3/TRBV12-4
d_call: -
cdr3_aa: ASVREKGEKLF

j_call: TRBJ2-3
clone_size: -
v_call: TRBV3-1/TRBV3-2
d_call: TRBD2
cdr3_aa: ASSQTSGGYTDTQY

j_call: TRBJ2-3
clone_size: few
v_call: TRBV7-9
d_call: TRBD2
cdr3_aa: ASSLLAGGTDTQY

j_call: TRBJ1-5
clone_size: once
v_call: TRBV6-1
d_call: TRBD1
cdr3_aa: ASSEGTGGRGNQPQH

j_call: TRBJ1-4
clone_size: few
v_call: TRBV19
d_call: -
cdr3_aa: ASRNREHNEKLF

j_call: TRBJ2-5
clone_size: -
v_call: TRBV15
d_call: TRBD2
cdr3_aa: ATSRGSSGVEETQY

j_call: TRBJ1-6
clone_size: -
v_call: TRBV7-3
d_call: -
cdr3_aa: ASSLLGSTYNSPLH

j_call: TRBJ2-3
clone_size: once
v_call: TRBV2
d_call: TRBD2
cdr3_aa: ASSASGGTGDTQY

j_call: TRBJ1-1
clone_size: -
v_call: TRBV12-3/TRBV12-4
d_call: -
cdr3_aa: ASRFTDTEAF

j_call: TRBJ1-6
clone_size: -
v_call: TRBV18
d_call: TRBD1
cdr3_aa: ASSHGTGGDSPLH